The 11 T cell receptor beta chains presented below share a single source sample, sequenced in a study of T-cell reconstitution after alpha-beta-depleted transplantation in children listed by TCRdb under 2016. Taken with the paper, the label for treatment or condition translates to: allogeneic hematopoietic cell transplantation with graft depleted of TCRalphabeta T cells and CD19 B cells. The method was PCR. Sequencer: Illumina HiSeq 2500. TCR library preparation used molecular barcoding, with unique molecular identifiers applied to normalize quantification of the TCRbeta repertoire. TCRdb trimmed public reads at Q25 via fastp, called clones via MiXCR and kept in-frame beta chains. Entries that share a CDR3 protein sequence are merged under the most common genes and DNA. The sample has around 450,000 distinct CDR3 sequences on record, around 15% of them singletons. 25% to 35% of the sample lies in the top ten.

This specimen consisted of PBMCs, mostly from graft donor cells, obtained 360 days after TCRalphabeta/CD19-depleted stem cell transplant. All receptors derive from a boy younger than two who had a stem cell transplant for Wiskott-Aldrich syndrome, so the T cells may come from the graft donor.

This clonotype was observed a handful of times. The gene calls are TRBV29-1 and TRBJ2-2; 7 bases are shared with TRBD1. The germline V gene encodes CDR1 SQVTM and CDR2 ANQGSEA. CDR3 size: 13 residues. Trimming at V came to 6 bases and at J to 0 bases, leaving 1 base not matched to a gene. This CDR3 reads CSVQGANTGELFF. CDR3 bases: TGCAGCGTCCAGGGGGCGAACACCGGGGAGCTGTTTTTT.

This clonotype was observed a few times. The V call is TRBV6-1, the J call TRBJ2-7, with 8 bases fitting TRBD1. The J segment lost 4 bases and the V segment lost 8 bases, leaving 16 bases of the junction unmatched. The CDR3 is made up of 16 amino acids. Looked up from germline, CDR1 is MNHNS and CDR2 is SASEGT. The CDR3, as DNA: TGTGCCAGCGGCGACTTATCTACAGGGGGATTTTACGAGCAGTACTTC. This encodes CASGDLSTGGFYEQYF.

This clonotype has at least ten counts. This chain uses TRBV4-3 with TRBJ2-7, with 7 bases matching TRBD1. J lost 0 bases, V lost 1 base, and 3 bases had no gene match. The CDR3 totals 15 residues. The germline V gene encodes CDR1 LGHNA and CDR2 YSLEER. The CDR3: CASSQGAGGSYEQYF. The CDR3 DNA reads as TGCGCCAGCAGCCAAGGGGCAGGGGGCTCCTACGAGCAGTACTTC.

The chain recombines TRBV11-3 with TRBJ2-7, with D perhaps TRBD2 (6 bases). This CDR3 spans 15 amino acids. Per the germline V gene, CDR1 is SGHNT and CDR2 is YENEEA. Trimming removed 1 base at V and 4 bases at J, with 14 bases between. DNA of the CDR3: TGTGCCAGCAGCTTAGGGGACTCACCGACTTACGAGCAGTACTTC. It is translated as CASSLGDSPTYEQYF.

The chain carries TRBV9 and TRBJ2-4, with TRBD1 identical over 10 bases. Germline lookup yields CDR1 SGDLS and CDR2 YYNGEE. This CDR3 spans 16 amino acids. Trimming took 3 bases from V and 7 from J; bases not matched to a gene: 10. This CDR3 is CASSANSGTGVNIQYF. CDR3 DNA sequence: TGTGCCAGCAGCGCCAACTCCGGGACAGGGGTGAACATTCAGTACTTC.

V usage is TRBV13 and J usage is TRBJ2-3, with D hard to call. Deletions cut 2 bases from V and 2 bases from J, with 5 bases between. This CDR3 is built from 13 residues. Germline V lookup: CDR1 PRHDT, CDR2 FYEKMQ (reference sequence). Written as DNA, the CDR3 is TGTGCCAGCAGCTTATTCCACACAGATACGCAGTATTTT. Its translation: CASSLFHTDTQYF. Variable domain in full (rest from reference TRBV13 and TRBJ2-3): AAGVIQSPRHLIKEKRETATLKCYPIPRHDTVYWYQQGPGQDPQFLISFYEKMQSDKGSIPDRFSAQQFSDYHSELNMSSLELGDSALYFCASSLFHTDTQYFGPGTRLTVL.

The table lists this clonotype with a few counts. The V gene is TRBV6-1, the J gene TRBJ2-6; D possibly corresponds to TRBD2 (5 bases). Germline CDR1 MNHNS, CDR2 SASEGT. With 10 bases removed from V and 4 bases from J, the gap between germline ends came to 14 bases. The CDR3 extends over 14 amino acids. The DNA of the CDR3 is TGTGCCACCAAAGGGAGTCGCGGGGCCAACGTCCTGACTTTC. Translation: CATKGSRGANVLTF.

This clonotype was counted ten times or more. The chain recombines TRBV7-9 with TRBJ2-1, with TRBD2 as a possible D gene (5 bases). Trimming took off 4 bases at V and 7 bases at J, with 14 bases between the two ends. The germline V gene has CDR1 SEHNR and CDR2 FQNEAQ (reference sequence). CDR3 length equals 14 residues. The CDR3 region has the DNA TGTGCCAGCAGCTCCCCGGCTAGCAGGAATGAGCAGTTCTTC. Encoded protein: CASSSPASRNEQFF.

Details on this clonotype: A read error may explain this, as a much larger clone is one base away. The J gene is TRBJ2-1, the V gene TRBV5-1; D gene unclear. The germline V gene encodes CDR1 SGHRS and CDR2 YFSETQ. This CDR3 has 16 residues. V gave up 0 bases and J gave up 4 bases, with 14 bases separating them. The CDR3 region is CASSLGHGQGYNEQFF. The CDR3 DNA reads TGCGCCAGCAGCTTGGGACACGGGCAAGGTTACAATGAGCAGTTCTTC. The full variable domain, in which reference TRBV5-1 and TRBJ2-1 provide the parts outside the CDR3, is KAGVTQTPRYLIKTRGQQVTLSCSPISGHRSVSWYQQTPGQGLQFLFEYFSETQRNKGNFPGRFSGRQFSNSRSEMNVSTLELGDSALYLCASSLGHGQGYNEQFFGPGTRLTVL.

This clonotype has a handful of counts. J is TRBJ2-1 and V is TRBV3-1; either TRBD1 or TRBD2 may fit D (6 bases each). V was cut by 1 base and J by 10 bases, with 11 bases left in between. Germline loops: CDR1 LGHDT, CDR2 YNNKEL (reference sequence). The CDR3 is made up of 13 amino acids. The CDR3 is CASSQVGGYEQFF. The CDR3 coding sequence is TGTGCCAGCAGCCAAGTGGGGGGCTACGAGCAGTTCTTC.

This clonotype was counted a few times. V and J are TRBV4-1 and TRBJ2-7; no clear D. V shed 0 bases and J shed 5 bases, with 17 bases lying between them. The CDR3 extends over 16 amino acids. CDR1 and CDR2 from the germline V gene are MGHRA and YSYEKL. The CDR3 nucleotides are TGCGCCAGCAGCCAAGACGAATACCCTGCTTCGCACGAGCAGTACTTC. This gives the protein CASSQDEYPASHEQYF.